What follows are 28 T cell receptor beta chains derived from one specimen sequenced in a study of T cell responses to AZD1222 COVID-19 vaccine. Method: immunoSEQ multiplex PCR; TCRdb's copy keeps in-frame clones and lacks some. The data hold around 130,000 clones, with around 90% observed a single time. Sample: peripheral blood, taken on day 0 of AZD1222 vaccination. The receptors here all came from an adult in good health.

The chain joins TRBV6-5 to TRBJ1-1; TRBD1 agrees at 8 bases. The CDR3 consists of 14 residues. V shed 4 bases and J 2 bases; nucleotides not matched to a gene: 3. In germline, CDR1 is MNHEY, CDR2 SVGAGI. This CDR3 is CASSWTGINTEAFF. The CDR3 coding sequence is TGTGCCAGCAGTTGGACAGGGATAAACACTGAAGCTTTCTTT.

The chain carries TRBV28 and TRBJ1-2, with D possibly TRBD1 on 5 matching bases. This CDR3 region has 16 residues. V was clipped by 7 bases and J by 1 base, with 19 bases between them. Germline values: CDR1 MDHEN, CDR2 SYDVKM. The CDR3 nucleotides read TGTGCCAGCACCGATCGGGAGGGGACCGATAACTATGGCTACACCTTC. Its translation: CASTDREGTDNYGYTF.

The J gene is TRBJ2-7, the V gene TRBV19, with D possibly matching TRBD2 (6 bases). The germline gives CDR1 LNHDA, CDR2 SQIVND (reference sequence). Trimming removed 8 bases from V and 4 bases from J, with 15 bases in between. CDR3 length: 13 residues. CDR3 nucleotides: TGTGCCAGTGCCGGGCTAGGAGGGTACGAGCAGTACTTC. Its protein is CASAGLGGYEQYF.

The V gene is TRBV7-2, the J gene TRBJ1-3, with D possibly matching TRBD1 (5 bases). V dropped 4 bases and J dropped 6 bases, with 10 bases sitting between them. The germline gives CDR1 SGHTA, CDR2 FQGNSA. CDR3 length equals 13 residues. CDR3 sequence: CASSSGHKNTIYF. Written as DNA, the CDR3 is TGTGCCAGCAGCTCTGGACATAAAAACACCATATATTTT.

The genes are TRBV18 and TRBJ1-6, with D unclear. The CDR3 consists of 17 residues. Trimming removed 5 bases at V and 8 bases at J, with 22 bases between. CDR1 is KGHSH and CDR2 is LQKENI in the germline V gene. The DNA of the CDR3 is TGTGCCAGCTCAGGAAAAGCCGGGTCCGGACTCGATTCACCCCTCCACTTT. As protein: CASSGKAGSGLDSPLHF. Full variable domain (rest looked up from reference TRBV18 and TRBJ1-6): NAGVMQNPRHLVRRRGQEARLRCSPMKGHSHVYWYRQLPEEGLKFMVYLQKENIIDESGMPKERFSAEFPKEGPSILRIQQVVRGDSAAYFCASSGKAGSGLDSPLHFGNGTRLTVT.

The chain links TRBV7-8 to TRBJ2-2, with D possibly being TRBD2 (7 bases). CDR3 length equals 17 residues. Trimming stripped 4 bases from V and 2 bases from J, with 17 bases between. Germline-derived CDR1 and CDR2 are SGHVS and FQNEAQ. The CDR3 reads CASSWGFGGTNTGELFF. DNA for the CDR3: TGTGCCAGCAGCTGGGGGTTCGGGGGGACAAACACCGGGGAGCTGTTTTTT.

This clone came up once. J is TRBJ1-6 and V is TRBV28; D ambiguous. The CDR3 is 14 residues long. The germline V gene has CDR1 MDHEN and CDR2 SYDVKM. V was clipped by 6 bases and J by 10 bases, with 16 bases between them. CDR3 coding DNA: TGTGCCAGCAGCCCCCCCAGGACTGGGTCACCCCTCCACTTT. This gives the protein CASSPPRTGSPLHF.

The rearrangement uses TRBV3-1 (or the pseudogene TRBV3-2) and TRBJ2-3; 9 positions agree with TRBD1. The length of the CDR3 is 14 residues. From germline, CDR1 is LGHDT and CDR2 YNNKEL (reference sequence). Trimming cost V 0 bases and J 8 bases; bases outside gene matches: 3. The CDR3 protein is CASSQEGGQGTQYF. In nucleotides, the CDR3 is TGTGCCAGCAGCCAAGAAGGGGGACAGGGTACGCAGTATTTT.

The genes are TRBV18 and TRBJ1-5; the D is unclear. Deletions cut 2 bases from V and 3 bases from J, with 8 bases between. The germline V gene encodes CDR1 KGHSH and CDR2 LQKENI. This CDR3 has 14 residues. Here the CDR3 reads CASSPERDNQPQHF. DNA for the CDR3: TGTGCCAGCTCACCAGAAAGGGACAATCAGCCCCAGCATTTT.

The rearrangement uses TRBV6-1 and TRBJ1-2, with TRBD1 matching 8 bases. The CDR3 sequence is 16 residues long. Per the germline V gene, CDR1 is MNHNS and CDR2 is SASEGT. After removal of 3 bases from V and 2 bases from J, the junction contained 8 bases not matched to a gene. For the CDR3, the DNA is TGTGCCAGCAGTGACTTTGGACAGGGTGGGAACTATGGCTACACCTTC. As protein: CASSDFGQGGNYGYTF.

The chain combines TRBV7-9 with TRBJ2-7; TRBD2 aligns across 15 bases. Losses at the gene ends were 4 bases for V and 4 bases for J; bases not matched to a gene: 5. The germline V gene encodes CDR1 SEHNR and CDR2 FQNEAQ (reference sequence). The CDR3 has 16 residues. CDR3 loop: CASSSWTSGRAYEQYF. The CDR3 DNA sequence: TGTGCCAGCAGCTCCTGGACTAGCGGGAGGGCTTACGAGCAGTACTTC. The full variable domain, in which reference TRBV7-9 and TRBJ2-7 provide the parts outside the CDR3, is DTGVSQNPRHKITKRGQNVTFRCDPISEHNRLYWYRQTLGQGPEFLTYFQNEAQLEKSRLLSDRFSAERPKGSFSTLEIQRTEQGDSAMYLCASSSWTSGRAYEQYFGPGTRLTVT.

V and J are TRBV28 and TRBJ2-7, with TRBD1 as a possible D gene (5 bases). Germline lookup yields CDR1 MDHEN and CDR2 SYDVKM. The CDR3 runs to 14 residues. The V end lost 4 bases, the J end lost 2 bases, and 12 bases lay between the germline ends. Written as DNA, the CDR3 is TGTGCCAGCAGTTGGGGAACAGGAGCCTACGAGCAGTACTTC. It codes for CASSWGTGAYEQYF. Looking up the rest from reference TRBV28 and TRBJ2-7 gives the full variable domain: DVKVTQSSRYLVKRTGEKVFLECVQDMDHENMFWYRQDPGLGLRLIYFSYDVKMKEKGDIPEGYSVSREKKERFSLILESASTNQTSMYLCASSWGTGAYEQYFGPGTRLTVT.

The chain combines TRBV18 with TRBJ1-4; 7 bases align to TRBD1. The CDR3 extends over 16 amino acids. Germline-derived CDR1 and CDR2 are KGHSH and LQKENI. The V gene end was trimmed by 0 bases and the J gene end by 8 bases; junction bases not matched to a gene: 9. The CDR3 DNA is TGTGCCAGCTCACCACCGGGCATAGGGGGCCAAGAAAAACTGTTTTTT. It encodes CASSPPGIGGQEKLFF.

This clone was seen only a few times. The chain is built from TRBV4-2 and TRBJ2-5; tentative D call: TRBD1 (6 bases). Germline values: CDR1 LGHNA, CDR2 YNFKEQ. V was trimmed by 2 bases and J by 2 bases, leaving 9 bases between them. The CDR3 runs 14 residues. The CDR3 loop reads CASSQLGGQETQYF. DNA for the CDR3: TGTGCCAGCAGCCAACTAGGGGGACAAGAGACCCAGTACTTC.

The CDR3: CASSQAQGGRSYGYTF. In nucleotides, the CDR3 is TGCGCCAGCAGCCAAGCTCAGGGGGGAAGGAGCTATGGCTACACCTTC. The chain has TRBV4-3 and TRBJ1-2, with 7 bases lining up with TRBD1. CDR3 length: 16 amino acids. V was clipped by 1 base and J by 4 bases; unmatched bases: 9. Germline CDR1 and CDR2: LGHNA and YSLEER.

This rearrangement joins TRBV4-1 to TRBJ1-2; possibly TRBD1 for D (6 bases). V lost 2 bases to trimming and J lost 5 bases, with 15 bases between them. Germline V gene sequence: CDR1 MGHRA, CDR2 YSYEKL. There are 15 residues in the CDR3. The CDR3 nucleotides are TGCGCCAGCAGCCAACCAACACAGGGACTTTATGGCTACACCTTC. It yields the protein CASSQPTQGLYGYTF.

By share of the sample, this clone is medium-sized. The chain combines TRBV5-1 with TRBJ2-5; 9 bases are a match to TRBD2. The V segment lost 5 bases and the J segment 3 bases; nucleotides outside the gene matches: 11. Per the germline V gene, CDR1 is SGHRS and CDR2 is YFSETQ. The CDR3 spans 16 residues. For the CDR3, the DNA is TGCGCCAGCAGTCCTAACGTCATAGCGGGAGAAGAGACCCAGTACTTC. Protein product: CASSPNVIAGEETQYF.

V usage is TRBV21-1 and J usage is TRBJ1-1; the table gives TRBD1 as D, unverified against the DNA. TRBV21-1 is a recognized pseudogene. The CDR3 loop spans 17 amino acids. The DNA of the CDR3 is TGTGCCAGCAGCAAACTACGGGACAACAAGGGTAACACTGAAGCTTTCTTT. Translation gives CASSKLRDNKGNTEAFF.

V is TRBV18 and J is TRBJ1-3; tentatively, D is TRBD1 (5 bases). The germline V gene has CDR1 KGHSH and CDR2 LQKENI. This CDR3 is built from 15 residues. V gave up 3 bases and J gave up 2 bases, with 11 bases separating them. CDR3 region: CASSPVRGAGNTIYF. DNA for the CDR3: TGTGCCAGCTCACCCGTTCGGGGGGCTGGAAACACCATATATTTT.

This clone was counted only a few times. The V and J genes are TRBV6-5 and TRBJ1-3; D may be TRBD1 (5 bases). The V end was cut by 10 bases, the J end by 0 bases, with 16 bases between. CDR1 and CDR2 from the germline V gene are MNHEY and SVGAGI. The CDR3 extends over 15 amino acids. The CDR3 sequence: CAIRDGGDSGNTIYF. DNA of the CDR3: TGTGCCATACGGGACGGTGGAGACTCTGGAAACACCATATATTTT.

The count of this clone is one. The chain combines TRBV9 with TRBJ2-7; TRBD2 agrees at 8 bases. Germline-derived CDR1 and CDR2 are SGDLS and YYNGEE. V lost 0 bases, J lost 4 bases, and 6 bases stayed unmatched. The CDR3 has 15 amino acids. The CDR3 region is CASSVGSGIAYEQYF. The CDR3 DNA follows: TGTGCCAGCAGCGTAGGTAGCGGGATCGCATACGAGCAGTACTTC.

The chain couples TRBV27 to TRBJ2-6; D gene uncertain. The CDR3 is 19 amino acids. Between the trimmed V and J ends, which lost 5 bases and 2 bases, there was a span of 22 bases. Germline V CDR1 and CDR2: MNHEY, SMNVEV (reference sequence). The CDR3 DNA sequence: TGTGCCAGCAGTCCCCGATGGAAGGACCCGCCGGCTGGGGCCAACGTCCTGACTTTC. Amino acid sequence: CASSPRWKDPPAGANVLTF.

The V gene is TRBV28, the J gene TRBJ2-7; D is undetermined. Germline loops: CDR1 MDHEN, CDR2 SYDVKM. The CDR3 length is 14 residues. Trimming cost V 7 bases and J 0 bases, with 13 bases left between them. DNA for the CDR3: TGTGCCAGCATCATATCCGGAACCTCCTACGAGCAGTACTTC. Its protein product is CASIISGTSYEQYF. Supplemented by reference TRBV28 and TRBJ2-7, the full variable domain reads DVKVTQSSRYLVKRTGEKVFLECVQDMDHENMFWYRQDPGLGLRLIYFSYDVKMKEKGDIPEGYSVSREKKERFSLILESASTNQTSMYLCASIISGTSYEQYFGPGTRLTVT.

The genes are TRBV7-6 and TRBJ2-3, with D possibly TRBD2 on 5 matching bases. V gave up 0 bases and J gave up 4 bases, with 8 bases separating them. This CDR3 comprises 14 residues. In germline, CDR1 is SGHVS, CDR2 FNYEAQ. CDR3 in amino acids: CASSLAVGADTQYF. Here the CDR3 DNA reads TGTGCCAGCAGCTTAGCGGTGGGAGCAGATACGCAGTATTTT. Based on the CDR3 plus reference TRBV7-6 and TRBJ2-3, the full variable domain is GAGVSQSPRYKVTKRGQDVALRCDPISGHVSLYWYRQALGQGPEFLTYFNYEAQQDKSGLPNDRFSAERPEGSISTLTIQRTEQRDSAMYRCASSLAVGADTQYFGPGTRLTVL.

The genes are TRBV5-4 and TRBJ1-5; possibly TRBD1 for D (6 bases). Germline CDR1 is SGHNT and CDR2 is YYREEE (reference sequence). The length of the CDR3 is 13 residues. Trimming pared 3 bases from V and 5 bases from J, leaving 9 bases between. The CDR3 loop is CASSSQGDQPQHF. In nucleotides, the CDR3 is TGTGCCAGCAGCTCACAGGGAGATCAGCCCCAGCATTTT.

CDR3 DNA sequence: TGTGCCAGCAGTCGGACTAGCGGGAGGGCTTTGATCGGCGAGCAGTACTTC. Protein: CASSRTSGRALIGEQYF. The gene calls are TRBV6-2 or TRBV6-3 and TRBJ2-7, with 15 nucleotides matching TRBD2. The CDR3 loop spans 17 amino acids. Germline CDR1 and CDR2: MNHEY and SVGEGT. The ends lost 5 bases at V and 6 bases at J; junction bases unmatched: 11.

The genes are TRBV25-1 and TRBJ1-4; 7 positions match TRBD1. The CDR3 length is 14 residues. V trimming: 5 bases; J trimming: 6 bases; junction bases outside the gene matches: 6. Germline loops: CDR1 MGHDK, CDR2 SYGVNS. Here the CDR3 reads CASSHQGVDEKLFF. The CDR3 nucleotides are TGTGCCAGCAGTCATCAGGGGGTGGATGAAAAACTGTTTTTT. Based on the CDR3 plus reference TRBV25-1 and TRBJ1-4, the full variable domain is EADIYQTPRYLVIGTGKKITLECSQTMGHDKMYWYQQDPGMELHLIHYSYGVNSTEKGDLSSESTVSRIRTEHFPLTLESARPSHTSQYLCASSHQGVDEKLFFGSGTQLSVL.

The V call is TRBV7-2, the J call TRBJ1-4; 7 bases are a match to TRBD1. This CDR3 spans 14 amino acids. With 5 bases clipped from V and 7 bases from J, the junction kept 7 bases outside the gene matches. Germline assignment: CDR1 SGHTA and CDR2 FQGNSA. In DNA form, the CDR3 reads TGTGCCAGCAGCCGGGACAGAGAGTCTGAAAAACTGTTTTTT. This encodes CASSRDRESEKLFF. The full variable domain, its missing parts supplied by reference TRBV7-2 and TRBJ1-4, is GAGVSQSPSNKVTEKGKDVELRCDPISGHTALYWYRQSLGQGLEFLIYFQGNSAPDKSGLPSDRFSAERTGGSVSTLTIQRTQQEDSAVYLCASSRDRESEKLFFGSGTQLSVL.